This T cell receptor beta chain was profiled in a study of CD8+ T cells in alopecia areata. About the study: Treated patients were given oral tofacitinib, which was dosed at 5 to 10 mg twice daily. Patients in the study were on tofacitinib for 6 to 18 months, then off it for 6 months.

Alopecia areata patients had lesional scalp punch biopsies and peripheral blood taken from them. Extracted from the samples, RNA was reverse transcribed into cDNA to serve as the sequencing template. TCRdb's copy holds only in-frame clones and misses some; the assay was immunoSEQ multiplex PCR. The sample lists tens of thousands of clones; about three fifths were seen once. As to this clone: Its target is unknown.

Trimming took off 3 bases at V and 3 bases at J, with 12 bases between the two ends. Germline V gene lookup returns CDR1 MGHRA and CDR2 YSYEKL. The CDR3 has 15 amino acids. Study results and caveats: Lesional scalp, especially alopecia totalis/universalis, showed higher clonality than normal scalp.

V gene TRBV4-1 combines with J gene TRBJ1-5; D gene ambiguous. Specimen: CD8+ T cells sorted from blood, collected at week 0. The clonotype originates from a human donor with alopecia areata. Written as DNA, the CDR3 is TGCGCCAGCAGCCATTCGACGGGTTACAATCAGCCCCAGCATTTT. Its protein is CASSHSTGYNQPQHF.